This T cell receptor beta chain is drawn from a study of control samples from healthy donors and cancer patients. The CDR3 consists of 14 residues. The germline V and J ends were trimmed by 2 bases and 1 base, with 7 bases remaining between them. Germline V CDR1 and CDR2: LGHDT, YNNKEL (reference sequence). Using immunoSEQ multiplex PCR, the repertoire was profiled, and TCRdb retains in-frame clones only, with some absent. Here the sample spans 160,000 or so clones, over 85% being singletons. The sequenced material came from blood. The rearrangement links TRBV3-1 (or the pseudogene TRBV3-2) to TRBJ2-3, with TRBD1 as a possible D gene (5 bases). This receptor was taken from a man aged 50 to 60 in good health. The CDR3 DNA reads TGTGCCAGCAGCCAACAGGGTGGCACAGATACGCAGTATTTT. It yields the protein CASSQQGGTDTQYF.